A single sample gave rise to the 24 T cell receptor beta chains below, sequenced in a study of cytomegalovirus exposure and HLA in healthy donors. Both 60 Vbeta primers and 13 Jbeta primers went into the PCR. Sequencing was performed with immunoSEQ multiplex PCR; in TCRdb, only in-frame clones are kept and a portion is missing. Among about 140,000 clones listed, just under 90% were seen once. Sample: PBMCs. Receptor source: a woman aged 25 to 45 in good health and CMV-seronegative.

The chain combines TRBV29-1 with TRBJ1-1; the match to TRBD1 covers 8 bases. J was trimmed by 0 bases and V by 3 bases; bases with no gene match: 3. The CDR3 is 14 amino acids. Germline CDR1 is SQVTM and CDR2 is ANQGSEA. The CDR3 loop reads CSVDYRGLNTEAFF. CDR3 nucleotide sequence: TGCAGCGTTGACTACAGGGGGTTGAACACTGAAGCTTTCTTT. Using reference TRBV29-1 and TRBJ1-1 for the parts outside the CDR3, the full variable domain is SAVISQKPSRDICQRGTSLTIQCQVDSQVTMMFWYRQQPGQSLTLIATANQGSEATYESGFVIDKFPISRPNLTFSTLTVSNMSPEDSSIYLCSVDYRGLNTEAFFGQGTRLTVV.

In this sample, this clone turned up once. The chain has TRBV27 and TRBJ1-2, with D possibly TRBD1 on 6 matching bases. Germline loops: CDR1 MNHEY, CDR2 SMNVEV (reference sequence). Trimming took off 2 bases at V and 2 bases at J, with 6 bases between the two ends. This CDR3 contains 13 residues. The DNA for the CDR3 is TGTGCCAGCAGTTTAACAGGGAACTATGGCTACACCTTC. This translates into CASSLTGNYGYTF.

The J gene is TRBJ2-5, the V gene TRBV6-5; 7 bases agree with TRBD2. The J call may not be correct, given that the DNA end is closer to TRBJ2-7. Per the germline V gene, CDR1 is MNHEY and CDR2 is SVGAGI. CDR3 length equals 15 residues. The CDR3 nucleotides read TGTGCCAGCAGCCCCTCCCGGTGGGCGGGGGACGAGCAGTACTTC. Translating it yields CASSPSRWAGDEQYF.

This chain's CDR3 is CASSLYSVQSSYEQYF. The CDR3 DNA sequence: TGTGCCAGCAGCCTATACAGTGTCCAGAGCTCCTACGAGCAGTACTTC. The chain combines TRBV7-2 with TRBJ2-7; D unresolved. Looked up from germline, CDR1 is SGHTA and CDR2 is FQGNSA. The V end lost 5 bases, the J end lost 0 bases, and 17 bases lay between the germline ends. This CDR3 region has 16 residues.

V is TRBV6-4 and J is TRBJ2-3; 9 bases are shared with TRBD2. Germline V gene lookup returns CDR1 MRHNA and CDR2 SNTAGT. This CDR3 is 15 amino acids long. V lost 2 bases and J lost 5; bases outside the gene matches: 5. CDR3 sequence reads: CASSDLAGSQDTQYF. CDR3 in DNA: TGTGCCAGCAGTGACCTAGCGGGGAGCCAAGATACGCAGTATTTT.

The chain joins TRBV28 to TRBJ1-2; D gene uncertain. The CDR3 runs to 12 residues. The V end lost 6 bases, the J end lost 5 bases, and 10 bases lay between the germline ends. Germline V gene sequence: CDR1 MDHEN, CDR2 SYDVKM. In DNA, the CDR3 is TGTGCCAGCAGCCTCCAGCGTTATGGCTACACCTTC. This encodes CASSLQRYGYTF.

The J gene is TRBJ1-5, the V gene TRBV5-1; possibly TRBD1 for D (6 bases). The CDR3 spans 14 residues. Germline-derived CDR1 and CDR2 are SGHRS and YFSETQ. Trimming removed 4 bases from V and 0 bases from J, with 8 bases in between. CDR3 DNA sequence: TGCGCCAGCAGCCTAGGGGGTAGCAATCAGCCCCAGCATTTT. Protein sequence: CASSLGGSNQPQHF.

This chain joins TRBV7-2 and TRBJ2-1; TRBD2 is a possible D gene (5 bases). V lost 2 bases to trimming and J lost 3 bases, with 14 bases between them. This CDR3 spans 16 amino acids. Germline assignment: CDR1 SGHTA and CDR2 FQGNSA. The CDR3 region has the DNA TGTGCCAGCAGCTTAACCAGGAGGCGGATCTACAATGAGCAGTTCTTC. Its translation is CASSLTRRRIYNEQFF.

There are a few counts of this clone. This CDR3 is CASSPSGLNQQKLFF. In DNA, the CDR3 is TGTGCCAGCAGCCCGTCGGGACTGAATCAGCAAAAACTGTTTTTT. V and J are TRBV7-9 and TRBJ1-4, with D possibly TRBD1 on 5 matching bases. The CDR3 totals 15 residues. Germline V CDR1 and CDR2: SEHNR, FQNEAQ (reference sequence). V was shortened by 5 bases and J by 9 bases, with 19 bases between the two germline ends.

DNA of the CDR3: TGTGCCAGCAGTGAACCGACAGGACAGGGCTCTAATCAGCCCCAGCATTTT. Its protein product is CASSEPTGQGSNQPQHF. The chain uses TRBV6-1 and TRBJ1-5; 8 bases fit TRBD1. The CDR3 is 17 amino acids. The V gene's germline CDR1 is MNHNS and CDR2 SASEGT. V was clipped by 2 bases and J by 4 bases; unmatched bases: 10.

The chain uses TRBV6-5 and TRBJ2-3; 8 bases are a match to TRBD1. Germline assignment: CDR1 MNHEY and CDR2 SVGAGI. J was trimmed by 2 bases and V by 3 bases; bases with no gene match: 7. CDR3 length: 16 residues. The CDR3 spells CASSYFWTGTTDTQYF. CDR3 coding DNA: TGTGCCAGCAGTTATTTTTGGACAGGGACCACAGATACGCAGTATTTT.

V usage is TRBV18 and J usage is TRBJ1-6; a possible D gene is TRBD1 (6 bases). V was clipped by 0 bases and J by 3 bases, with 9 bases between them. The CDR3 is 16 residues long. Germline V gene sequence: CDR1 KGHSH, CDR2 LQKENI. The CDR3 bases are TGTGCCAGCTCACCACCGTCCAGGGGCTATAATTCACCCCTCCACTTT. Protein product: CASSPPSRGYNSPLHF.

J is TRBJ2-7 and V is TRBV5-6; TRBD1 matches 8 bases. The CDR3 contains 14 residues. V lost 4 bases to trimming and J lost 1 base; unmatched junction nucleotides: 4. The V gene's germline CDR1 is SGHDT and CDR2 YYEEEE. CDR3 sequence: CASSPGTGSYEQYF. The DNA for the CDR3 is TGTGCCAGCAGCCCCGGGACAGGATCCTACGAGCAGTACTTC.

This clone was detected once. The J gene is TRBJ1-2, the V gene TRBV7-2; possibly TRBD1 for D (6 bases). Trimming cost V 3 bases and J 2 bases, with 13 bases left between them. Germline values: CDR1 SGHTA, CDR2 FQGNSA. The CDR3 runs 15 residues. The CDR3 loop is CASSFTGLGNYGYTF. In DNA form, the CDR3 reads TGTGCCAGCAGCTTTACAGGGTTAGGAAACTATGGCTACACCTTC.

The V and J genes are TRBV4-3 and TRBJ2-7, with TRBD1 identical over 7 bases. The CDR3 is 15 amino acids. Trimming took 4 bases from V and 0 from J; bases not matched to a gene: 6. Germline loops: CDR1 LGHNA, CDR2 YSLEER. CDR3 in DNA: TGCGCCAGCAGCCGAGGACAGGTGAGCTCCTACGAGCAGTACTTC. Residues: CASSRGQVSSYEQYF.

The V and J genes are TRBV7-2 and TRBJ2-5, with a tentative D call TRBD1 (6 bases). The V end was cut by 2 bases, the J end by 4 bases, with 11 bases between. CDR1 is SGHTA and CDR2 is FQGNSA in the germline V gene. This CDR3 spans 14 amino acids. The CDR3 is CASSLSGAGETQYF. In nucleotides, the CDR3 is TGTGCCAGCAGCTTATCAGGGGCCGGAGAGACCCAGTACTTC.

The chain links TRBV4-3 to TRBJ1-2; maybe TRBD1 (6 bases). The CDR3 consists of 16 residues. Deletions cut 0 bases from V and 0 bases from J, with 11 bases between. The V gene's germline CDR1 is LGHNA and CDR2 YSLEER. The CDR3 nucleotides read TGCGCCAGCAGCCAAGATTTGGGGGCAACTAACTATGGCTACACCTTC. Protein product: CASSQDLGATNYGYTF.

V gene TRBV11-2 combines with J gene TRBJ2-1, with 9 bases fitting TRBD2. The V gene's germline CDR1 is SGHAT and CDR2 FQNNGV. CDR3 length equals 15 residues. Unmatched junction bases numbered 7, after V lost 0 bases and J lost 10 bases. For the CDR3, the DNA is TGTGCCAGCAGCTTAGAGTTGGAGCGGGAGGAGGAGCAGTTCTTC. It codes for CASSLELEREEEQFF.

The gene calls are TRBV7-2 and TRBJ2-7; D is unclear. Deletions cut 5 bases from V and 1 base from J, with 15 bases between. Germline CDR1 is SGHTA and CDR2 is FQGNSA. The CDR3 has 15 residues. The CDR3 DNA reads as TGTGCCAGCAGCACAGCAGGCCGCCCGTCCTACGAGCAGTACTTC. Its translation is CASSTAGRPSYEQYF.

The rearrangement uses TRBV7-2 and TRBJ2-7; TRBD1 matches at 8 bases. The ends lost 1 base at V and 9 bases at J; junction bases unmatched: 8. This CDR3 is 14 amino acids long. Germline V gives CDR1 SGHTA, CDR2 FQGNSA. CDR3: CASSLGFQGAGQYF. The CDR3 DNA sequence: TGTGCCAGCAGCTTAGGTTTCCAGGGGGCTGGGCAGTACTTC.

The CDR3 loop is CSVRSIAGEVYNEQFF. CDR3 nucleotides: TGCAGCGTTCGCTCCATAGCGGGAGAAGTTTACAATGAGCAGTTCTTC. The chain joins TRBV29-1 to TRBJ2-1; 9 bases line up with TRBD2. CDR3 length equals 16 residues. Germline CDR1 and CDR2: SQVTM and ANQGSEA. The J segment lost 4 bases and the V segment lost 5 bases, leaving 12 bases of the junction unmatched.

This clone came up a few times. The rearrangement links TRBV19 to TRBJ1-6; 9 nucleotides line up with TRBD1. Per germline, CDR1 LNHDA and CDR2 SQIVND (reference sequence). Germline trimming cut 5 bases from V and 8 bases from J; bases unmatched to any gene: 10. The CDR3 extends over 16 amino acids. The CDR3 reads CASSPRRDRADSPLHF. CDR3 in DNA: TGTGCCAGTAGTCCCAGGAGGGACAGGGCTGATTCACCCCTCCACTTT.

The V gene is TRBV27, the J gene TRBJ1-1; TRBD1 might be the D (5 bases). This CDR3 is 14 amino acids long. Germline loops: CDR1 MNHEY, CDR2 SMNVEV (reference sequence). V lost 4 bases to trimming and J lost 6 bases, with 15 bases between them. Here the CDR3 DNA reads TGTGCCAGCAGTTCCTCGGCAGGGCTCCCTGAAGCTTTCTTT. Protein: CASSSSAGLPEAFF.

V usage is TRBV29-1 and J usage is TRBJ1-2, with D perhaps matching TRBD1 (6 bases). V was clipped by 4 bases and J by 6 bases, with 18 bases between them. This CDR3 spans 14 amino acids. Germline V gene lookup returns CDR1 SQVTM and CDR2 ANQGSEA. CDR3 nucleotides: TGCAGCGTTGTTCAGTGGGGGCCTGGAGATGGCTACACCTTC. Its translation: CSVVQWGPGDGYTF.